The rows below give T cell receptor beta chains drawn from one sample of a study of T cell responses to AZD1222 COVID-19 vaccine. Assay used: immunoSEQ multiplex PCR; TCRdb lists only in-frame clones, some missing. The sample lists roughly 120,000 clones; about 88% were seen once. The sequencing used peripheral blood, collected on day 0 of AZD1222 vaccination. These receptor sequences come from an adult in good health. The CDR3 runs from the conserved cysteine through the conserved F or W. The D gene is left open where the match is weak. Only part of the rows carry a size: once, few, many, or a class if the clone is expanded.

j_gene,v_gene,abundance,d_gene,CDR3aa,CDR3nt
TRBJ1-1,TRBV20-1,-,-,CSPRPRSEAFF,TGCAGTCCAAGGCCAAGAAGCGAAGCTTTCTTT
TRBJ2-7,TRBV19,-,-,CASSTVAGIYEQYF,TGTGCCAGTAGTACCGTTGCGGGAATCTACGAGCAGTACTTC
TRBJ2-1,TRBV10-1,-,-,CASSEEGAGRLEQFF,TGCGCCAGCAGTGAGGAAGGGGCAGGGCGATTGGAGCAGTTCTTC
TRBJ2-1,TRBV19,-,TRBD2,CASSIQTSGINSYNEQFF,TGTGCCAGTAGTATTCAGACTAGCGGGATTAACTCCTACAATGAGCAGTTCTTC
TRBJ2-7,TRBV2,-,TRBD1,CASSRDRGSSYEQYF,TGTGCCAGCAGTCGGGACAGGGGTAGCTCCTACGAGCAGTACTTC
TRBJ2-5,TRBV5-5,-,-,CASSLGTASVVAQYF,TGTGCCAGCAGCTTGGGGACAGCCTCGGTGGTGGCCCAGTACTTC
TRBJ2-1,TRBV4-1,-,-,CASSQFGALSSYNEQFF,TGCGCCAGCAGCCAATTCGGGGCCCTGAGCTCCTACAATGAGCAGTTCTTC
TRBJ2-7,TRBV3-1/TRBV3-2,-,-,CASSQQRYPYNEQYF,TGTGCCAGCAGCCAACAGCGATACCCCTACAACGAGCAGTACTTC
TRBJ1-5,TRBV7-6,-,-,CASSAHFRQAPSDQPQHF,TGTGCCAGCAGCGCCCACTTCCGACAGGCACCATCGGATCAGCCCCAGCATTTT
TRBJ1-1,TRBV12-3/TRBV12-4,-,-,CASSLYRDTEAFF,TGTGCCAGCAGTTTATACAGGGACACTGAAGCTTTCTTT
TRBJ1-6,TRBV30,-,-,CAWSSQGNSPLHF,TGTGCCTGGAGTTCACAGGGAAATTCACCCCTCCACTTT
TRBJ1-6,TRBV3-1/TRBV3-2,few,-,CASRTGYNSPLHF,TGTGCCAGCAGGACCGGCTATAATTCACCCCTCCACTTT
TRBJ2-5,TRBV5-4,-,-,CASSLRETQYF,TGTGCCAGCAGCTTGAGAGAGACCCAGTACTTC
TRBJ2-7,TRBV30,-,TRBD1,CAWSALKTGGDEQYF,TGTGCCTGGAGTGCGCTAAAGACAGGGGGTGACGAGCAGTACTTC
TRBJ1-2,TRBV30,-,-,CAWSQGNGYTF,TGTGCCTGGAGCCAGGGGAATGGCTACACCTTC
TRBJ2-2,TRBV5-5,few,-,CASSSPGDGNTGELFF,TGTGCCAGCAGCTCTCCAGGGGATGGGAACACCGGGGAGCTGTTTTTT
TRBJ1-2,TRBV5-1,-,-,CASSLDVNQYGYTF,TGCGCCAGCAGCTTGGATGTCAATCAGTATGGCTACACCTTC
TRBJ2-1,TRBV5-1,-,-,CASSLTVSSYNEQFF,TGCGCCAGCAGCTTGACGGTAAGCTCCTACAATGAGCAGTTCTTC
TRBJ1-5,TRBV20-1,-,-,CSASGAVFNQPQHF,TGCAGTGCTAGTGGGGCAGTCTTCAATCAGCCCCAGCATTTT
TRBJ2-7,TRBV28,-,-,CASSLGAGSSYEQYF,TGTGCCAGCAGTTTAGGAGCCGGGTCCTCCTACGAGCAGTACTTC
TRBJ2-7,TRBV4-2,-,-,CASSQGPSSTASGRQYF,TGTGCCAGCAGCCAAGGCCCAAGTTCGACAGCTTCGGGGCGACAGTACTTC
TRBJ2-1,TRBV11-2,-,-,CASSFPRSYNEQFF,TGTGCCAGCAGCTTCCCCCGCTCCTACAATGAGCAGTTCTTC
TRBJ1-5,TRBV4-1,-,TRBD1,CASSQVETGSGQPQHF,TGCGCCAGCAGCCAAGTGGAGACAGGGTCTGGTCAGCCCCAGCATTTT
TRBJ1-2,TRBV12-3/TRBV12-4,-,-,CASSLGLGGYTF,TGTGCCAGCAGTTTAGGCCTTGGGGGCTACACCTTC
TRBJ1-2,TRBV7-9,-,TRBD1,CASSLDPGTGGAGNYGYTF,TGTGCCAGCAGCTTAGACCCTGGGACAGGGGGCGCCGGTAACTATGGCTACACCTTC
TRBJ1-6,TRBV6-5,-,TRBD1,CASSSGTGVLPLHF,TGTGCCAGCAGTTCCGGGACAGGGGTGCTACCCCTCCACTTT
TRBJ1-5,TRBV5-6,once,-,CASSFWNYGTDSNQPQHF,TGTGCCAGCAGCTTTTGGAACTACGGGACGGATAGCAATCAGCCCCAGCATTTT
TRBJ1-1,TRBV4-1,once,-,CASSQPSRGGNTEAFF,TGCGCCAGCAGCCAACCTTCCCGGGGGGGGAACACTGAAGCTTTCTTT
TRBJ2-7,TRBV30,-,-,CAWRWGSSYEQYF,TGTGCCTGGAGATGGGGCAGCTCCTACGAGCAGTACTTC
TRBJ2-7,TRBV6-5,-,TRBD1,CASSWGQVPLEQYF,TGTGCCAGCAGTTGGGGACAGGTCCCCCTCGAGCAGTACTTC
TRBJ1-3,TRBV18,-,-,CASSPGIRDTIYF,TGTGCCAGCTCACCTGGGATAAGAGACACCATATATTTT
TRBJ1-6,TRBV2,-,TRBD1,CASTGQGNSPLHF,TGTGCCAGCACGGGACAGGGGAATTCACCCCTCCACTTT
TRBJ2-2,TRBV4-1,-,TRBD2,CASSQPGLAGGENTGELFF,TGCGCCAGCAGCCAACCCGGACTAGCCGGGGGAGAGAACACCGGGGAGCTGTTTTTT
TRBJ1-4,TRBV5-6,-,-,CASSPLSDEKLFF,TGTGCCAGCAGCCCCCTGAGCGATGAAAAACTGTTTTTT
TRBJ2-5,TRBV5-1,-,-,CASSLYTGQETQYF,TGCGCCAGCAGCTTGTATACAGGTCAAGAGACCCAGTACTTC
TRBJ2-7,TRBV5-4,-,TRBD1,CASSRTGILEEQYF,TGTGCCAGCAGCCGGACAGGGATCCTGGAAGAGCAGTACTTC
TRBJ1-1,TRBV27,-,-,CASSPTLSNTEAFF,TGTGCCAGCAGTCCTACTCTATCCAACACTGAAGCTTTCTTT
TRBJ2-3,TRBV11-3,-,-,CASSLMAGDTQYF,TGTGCCAGCAGCTTAATGGCAGGAGATACGCAGTATTTT
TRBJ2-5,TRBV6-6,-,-,CASSYPGQGGWETQYF,TGTGCCAGCAGTTACCCGGGTCAGGGGGGTTGGGAGACCCAGTACTTC
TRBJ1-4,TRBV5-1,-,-,CASSLEGHEKLFF,TGCGCCAGCAGTCTGGAGGGACACGAAAAACTGTTTTTT
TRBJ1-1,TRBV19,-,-,CASSMEGYMNTEAFF,TGTGCCAGTAGTATGGAAGGATATATGAACACTGAAGCTTTCTTT